This TCR beta chain appears in the sequencing data of a study of blood T cells in healthy people across ages. Trimming removed 1 base from V and 8 bases from J; junction bases left unmatched: 10. This CDR3 spans 16 amino acids. The germline gives CDR1 LNHNV, CDR2 YYDKDF (reference sequence). Using a J-beta primer mix together with a sample-barcoded 5' primer, a second PCR was run for roughly 6 to 11 cycles. TCRdb processed the 5' RACE reads anew with MiXCR; each CDR3 protein has one entry. The repertoire holds about 1.4 million distinct CDR3 sequences, with approximately 59% as singletons. Total RNA extracted from each sample amounted to at least 5 micrograms.

The receptor was isolated from a man between 18 and 35 years old in good health. The genes are TRBV15 and TRBJ2-3; 9 nucleotides align to TRBD2. Input material: blood. The CDR3 DNA sequence: TGTGCCACCAGCAGAGTCGGATTAAATAGCGGGAGTACGCAGTATTTT. Its translation is CATSRVGLNSGSTQYF.